This passage covers 26 T cell receptor beta chains from one sample sequenced in a study of blood T cell repertoires in COVID-19. The protocol was immunoSEQ multiplex PCR, while the TCRdb copy is restricted to in-frame clones and leaves out a portion. Of about 70,000 clones in the sample, 65% to 90% were seen once. Sequences were obtained from peripheral blood. The receptors derive from a woman aged 55-70 years with acute or convalescent COVID-19.

V usage is TRBV5-4 and J usage is TRBJ2-7; 11 bases are shared with TRBD2. CDR1 and CDR2 (germline): SGHNT, YYREEE (reference sequence). This CDR3 is 15 amino acids long. With V trimmed by 3 bases and J by 5 bases, 7 bases remained unmatched. The CDR3 here is CASSSIAGGVDEQYF. The CDR3 coding sequence is TGTGCCAGCAGCTCTATAGCGGGGGGGGTCGACGAGCAGTACTTC.

V and J are TRBV9 and TRBJ1-2; 7 positions agree with TRBD1. The CDR3 sequence is 14 residues long. J lost 4 bases, V lost 3 bases, and 6 bases had no gene match. Germline V gene lookup returns CDR1 SGDLS and CDR2 YYNGEE. CDR3 loop: CASSATGTPYGYTF. CDR3 DNA: TGTGCCAGCAGCGCGACAGGGACCCCCTATGGCTACACCTTC.

The chain joins TRBV6-5 to TRBJ1-4; TRBD1 matches at 8 bases. Germline CDR1 reads MNHEY; CDR2 reads SVGAGI. There are 12 residues in the CDR3. V shed 8 bases and J 5 bases; nucleotides not matched to a gene: 1. The DNA for the CDR3 is TGTGCCAGCCGACAGGGGAATGAAAAACTGTTTTTT. Amino acids: CASRQGNEKLFF.

The CDR3 bases are TGTGCCACCAGCAGAGATAGGGGGCCCGGGGAGCTGTTTTTT. Encoded protein: CATSRDRGPGELFF. V and J are TRBV15 and TRBJ2-2; TRBD1 matches at 7 bases. With 0 bases clipped from V and 6 bases from J, the junction kept 1 base outside the gene matches. Looked up from germline, CDR1 is LNHNV and CDR2 is YYDKDF (reference sequence). CDR3 length: 14 residues.

V usage is TRBV7-8 and J usage is TRBJ1-5; TRBD1 might be the D (6 bases). V lost 5 bases and J 1 base, leaving 15 bases between the germline ends. CDR3 length: 16 amino acids. Germline CDR1 and CDR2: SGHVS and FQNEAQ. CDR3 in DNA: TGTGCCAGCAGCCTTACACCGGGACACAGCAATCAGCCCCAGCATTTT. Its translation is CASSLTPGHSNQPQHF.

This chain uses TRBV6-2 or TRBV6-3 with TRBJ1-5; 7 bases agree with TRBD1. The CDR3 runs to 15 residues. J was trimmed by 2 bases and V by 6 bases; bases with no gene match: 7. Germline V CDR1 and CDR2: MNHEY, SVGEGT. DNA for the CDR3: TGTGCCAGCAGCATCACAGGGGCGCGCAATCAGCCCCAGCATTTT. As protein: CASSITGARNQPQHF.

The J gene is TRBJ2-3, the V gene TRBV19, with 8 bases identical to TRBD2. CDR3 length: 15 amino acids. After removal of 3 bases from V and 4 bases from J, the junction contained 6 bases not matched to a gene. Germline loops: CDR1 LNHDA, CDR2 SQIVND (reference sequence). The CDR3 sequence: CASSISGGVADTQYF. In DNA, the CDR3 is TGTGCCAGTAGTATCTCGGGGGGGGTCGCAGATACGCAGTATTTT.

This clone was found once. V usage is TRBV28 and J usage is TRBJ1-2; D is unresolved. The ends were cut back, 6 bases at V and 3 bases at J, with 5 bases in the middle. The germline CDR1 and CDR2 sequences are MDHEN and SYDVKM. This CDR3 has 11 amino acids. The CDR3 loop is CASRSDYGYTF. DNA for the CDR3: TGTGCCAGCAGGTCCGACTATGGCTACACCTTC.

The chain carries TRBV7-8 and TRBJ1-6; 11 bases are a match to TRBD1. With 0 bases clipped from V and 8 bases from J, the junction kept 6 bases outside the gene matches. Per germline, CDR1 SGHVS and CDR2 FQNEAQ. This CDR3 is built from 17 residues. The CDR3 reads CASSLARTGGMYSPLHF. The CDR3 DNA reads TGTGCCAGCAGCTTAGCCCGGACAGGGGGCATGTATTCACCCCTCCACTTT.

The chain links TRBV28 to TRBJ1-1, with 8 bases lining up with TRBD1. Germline values: CDR1 MDHEN, CDR2 SYDVKM. Germline trimming cut 5 bases from V and 4 bases from J; bases unmatched to any gene: 9. The CDR3 loop spans 15 amino acids. The CDR3 loop reads CASSATGVEGTEAFF. As DNA, the CDR3 is TGTGCCAGCAGTGCGACAGGGGTTGAAGGCACTGAAGCTTTCTTT.

This clone showed up just once. The chain carries TRBV21-1 and TRBJ2-3; TRBD2 is taken as the D call from the table, unchecked against the DNA. TRBV21-1 constitutes a pseudogene. This CDR3 is built from 17 residues. The CDR3 sequence: CASSKRPTSGGTDTQYF. For the CDR3, the DNA is TGTGCCAGCAGCAAACGCCCTACTAGCGGAGGCACAGATACGCAGTATTTT.

This clone has only one observation. The rearrangement uses TRBV19 and TRBJ2-3; 7 bases are a match to TRBD1. The J segment lost 0 bases and the V segment lost 3 bases, leaving 6 bases of the junction unmatched. Per the germline V gene, CDR1 is LNHDA and CDR2 is SQIVND (reference sequence). This CDR3 spans 16 amino acids. For the CDR3, the DNA is TGTGCCAGTAGTATGCGACAGGGATGGAGCACAGATACGCAGTATTTT. Protein product: CASSMRQGWSTDTQYF.

The gene calls are TRBV29-1 and TRBJ1-1, with 12 bases that match TRBD1. Germline-derived CDR1 and CDR2 are SQVTM and ANQGSEA. This CDR3 contains 10 residues. The CDR3 is CMGQGAAAFF. The CDR3 DNA reads TGCATGGGACAGGGGGCGGCAGCTTTCTTT.

The chain joins TRBV12-3 or TRBV12-4 to TRBJ1-1; D gene uncertain. V gave up 3 bases and J gave up 1 base, with 6 bases separating them. The CDR3 extends over 13 amino acids. The CDR3 sequence is CASSFFQNTEAFF. The CDR3 DNA reads as TGTGCCAGCAGTTTTTTTCAGAACACTGAAGCTTTCTTT.

The V gene is TRBV2, the J gene TRBJ2-1, with TRBD2 identical over 10 bases. With 7 bases clipped from V and 9 bases from J, the junction kept 9 bases outside the gene matches. Germline CDR1 SNHLY, CDR2 FYNNEI. This CDR3 comprises 14 residues. CDR3 bases: TGTGCCAGCATTCGAAGCGGGGGGGGCAGTGAGCAGTTCTTC. Protein product: CASIRSGGGSEQFF. The whole variable domain, remainder taken from reference TRBV2 and TRBJ2-1, is EPEVTQTPSHQVTQMGQEVILRCVPISNHLYFYWYRQILGQKVEFLVSFYNNEISEKSEIFDDQFSVERPDGSNFTLKIRSTKLEDSAMYFCASIRSGGGSEQFFGPGTRLTVL.

The J gene is TRBJ1-2, the V gene TRBV6-2 or TRBV6-3; D is perhaps TRBD1 (5 bases). CDR3 size: 13 residues. Germline values: CDR1 MNHEY, CDR2 SVGEGT. Trimming pared 4 bases from V and 4 bases from J, leaving 10 bases between. As DNA, the CDR3 is TGTGCCAGCAGTTTCTACGGGGGCTATGGCTACACCTTC. Protein sequence: CASSFYGGYGYTF.

A single count supports this clone. This sequence joins TRBV2 and TRBJ2-7, with TRBD1 identical over 7 bases. The CDR3 spans 14 residues. V lost 3 bases to trimming and J lost 6 bases; unmatched junction nucleotides: 8. CDR1 SNHLY and CDR2 FYNNEI come from the germline V gene. CDR3 DNA sequence: TGTGCCAGCAGTGAGACAGGGATTAGCCTCGAGCAGTACTTC. This sequence encodes CASSETGISLEQYF.

This clone was seen a single time. V gene TRBV15 combines with J gene TRBJ2-1, with 12 bases lining up with TRBD2. Trimming cost V 5 bases and J 1 base; bases outside gene matches: 6. Per the germline V gene, CDR1 is LNHNV and CDR2 is YYDKDF (reference sequence). This CDR3 spans 17 amino acids. CDR3 sequence: CATSLTSGSLSYNEQFF. CDR3 in DNA: TGTGCCACCAGCTTGACTAGCGGGAGTTTATCCTACAATGAGCAGTTCTTC. Full variable domain (missing parts from reference TRBV15 and TRBJ2-1): DAMVIQNPRYQVTQFGKPVTLSCSQTLNHNVMYWYQQKSSQAPKLLFHYYDKDFNNEADTPDNFQSRRPNTSFCFLDIRSPGLGDTAMYLCATSLTSGSLSYNEQFFGPGTRLTVL.

V and J are TRBV7-3 and TRBJ2-7; 12 bases are shared with TRBD2. J was trimmed by 5 bases and V by 6 bases; bases with no gene match: 8. This CDR3 region has 15 residues. Per the germline V gene, CDR1 is SGHTA and CDR2 is FQGTGA. The DNA of the CDR3 is TGTGCCAGCAGTCATCGGGGACTAGCGGGCGACGAGCAGTACTTC. Translation: CASSHRGLAGDEQYF.

The sample holds one count of this clone. The rearrangement joins TRBV30 to TRBJ2-3; D might be TRBD1 (5 bases). The CDR3 consists of 14 residues. Per germline, CDR1 GTSNPN and CDR2 SVGIG (reference sequence). Trimming stripped 0 bases from V and 1 base from J, with 8 bases between. CDR3: CAWSVIGGTDTQYF. CDR3 in DNA: TGTGCCTGGAGTGTGATAGGGGGCACAGATACGCAGTATTTT. The full variable domain, rest sourced from reference TRBV30 and TRBJ2-3, is SQTIHQWPATLVQPVGSPLSLECTVEGTSNPNLYWYRQAAGRGLQLLFYSVGIGQISSEVPQNLSASRPQDRQFILSSKKLLLSDSGFYLCAWSVIGGTDTQYFGPGTRLTVL.

V usage is TRBV19 and J usage is TRBJ1-5, with TRBD1 matching over 8 bases. There are 14 residues in the CDR3. The junction had 7 bases not matched to a gene; V was cut back by 5 bases and J by 7 bases. The germline V gene has CDR1 LNHDA and CDR2 SQIVND (reference sequence). CDR3 DNA: TGTGCCAGTAGTCTAGCAGGGGGCTACCAGCCCCAGCATTTT. It is translated as CASSLAGGYQPQHF.

This clone was detected once. V usage is TRBV7-9 and J usage is TRBJ2-3; 10 bases map to TRBD2. CDR1 is SEHNR and CDR2 is FQNEAQ in the germline V gene (reference sequence). CDR3 length: 17 residues. The trim removed 2 bases at V and 2 bases at J, leaving 7 bases unmatched. The CDR3 nucleotides are TGTGCCAGCAGCTTATTGGTCGGACTAGCGGACACAGATACGCAGTATTTT. Its translation: CASSLLVGLADTDTQYF. The complete variable domain, with remaining parts taken from reference TRBV7-9 and TRBJ2-3, reads DTGVSQNPRHKITKRGQNVTFRCDPISEHNRLYWYRQTLGQGPEFLTYFQNEAQLEKSRLLSDRFSAERPKGSFSTLEIQRTEQGDSAMYLCASSLLVGLADTDTQYFGPGTRLTVL.

There are a few counts of this clone. The genes are TRBV5-4 and TRBJ1-2; 7 nucleotides agree with TRBD1. V shed 3 bases and J 4 bases; nucleotides not matched to a gene: 3. Germline CDR1 reads SGHNT; CDR2 reads YYREEE (reference sequence). The CDR3 totals 13 residues. The CDR3 DNA reads as TGTGCCAGCAGCTACAGGGGTCCCTATGGCTACACCTTC. Translation gives CASSYRGPYGYTF.

V is TRBV6-6 and J is TRBJ1-2; D is ambiguous. V was pared by 0 bases and J by 4 bases, with 9 bases between. Germline-derived CDR1 and CDR2 are MNHNY and SVGAGI (reference sequence). The CDR3 runs 14 residues. This chain's CDR3 is CASSYSSSVYGYTF. The CDR3, as DNA: TGTGCCAGCAGTTACTCGAGTTCGGTCTATGGCTACACCTTC.

This clone was counted a few times. The CDR3 here is CASSNRDRGSYEQYF. The CDR3 DNA reads TGTGCCAGCAGCAACCGGGACAGGGGTTCCTACGAGCAGTACTTC. The V gene is TRBV16, the J gene TRBJ2-7, with TRBD1 matching 10 bases. Germline lookup yields CDR1 KGHSY and CDR2 FQNENV. This CDR3 region has 15 residues. The V gene end was trimmed by 5 bases and the J gene end by 1 base; junction bases not matched to a gene: 5. Full variable domain (outside the CDR3, taken from reference TRBV16 and TRBJ2-7): GEEVAQTPKHLVRGEGQKAKLYCAPIKGHSYVFWYQQVLKNEFKFLISFQNENVFDETGMPKERFSAKCLPNSPCSLEIQATKLEDSAVYFCASSNRDRGSYEQYFGPGTRLTVT.

The CDR3, as DNA: TGTGCCAGCTCACCCCCCGGGACATCTCAAGCTTTCTTT. Translating it yields CASSPPGTSQAFF. The chain has TRBV18 and TRBJ1-1, with a weak D call TRBD1 (6 bases). CDR3 length equals 13 residues. Per germline, CDR1 KGHSH and CDR2 LQKENI. Trimming took 3 bases from V and 9 from J, leaving 14 bases between them.